This TCR beta chain was sequenced for a study of CD8 T cells in ankylosing spondylitis. Each CDR3 protein is one row after TCRdb ran MiXCR on the 5' RACE reads. This sample carries 250,000 to 350,000 distinct CDR3 sequences, around 20% of them seen once, and the ten largest clones take roughly 8%. V lost 0 bases and J lost 7, with 13 bases in between. Germline loops: CDR1 SGHRS, CDR2 YFSETQ. The CDR3 runs 15 residues. This chain connects TRBV5-1 to TRBJ2-2; a weak D match, TRBD2 (5 bases). The origin of this receptor is a male donor with ankylosing spondylitis or in good health (not recorded which). The source material was blood, either unsorted or a sorted T cell fraction (not recorded which). The DNA of the CDR3 is TGCGCCAGCAGCTTGGGAGTCGCGGGCGGCGGGGAGCTGTTTTTT. The encoded protein is CASSLGVAGGGELFF.